The 9 T cell receptor beta chains presented below share a single source sample, sequenced in a study of beta chain features in type 1 diabetes. Study results and limitations: TCRB CDR3s were moderately but significantly shorter in Type 1 diabetes patients in all four CD4+ subsets.

For these receptors, no antigen is known. What was sequenced were expressed TCRB transcripts, since all of the isolated RNA had been reverse transcribed. Profiling relied on immunoSEQ multiplex PCR, and the TCRdb table lists in-frame clones only, not all of them. The sample lists a few hundred thousand clones, over 9.5% occurring once. Sequenced sample: naive CD4+ T cells from blood. These receptors all come from a woman under 30 with type 1 diabetes.

The rearrangement links TRBV11-2 to TRBJ2-1; 10 positions match TRBD2. V shed 5 bases and J 13 bases; nucleotides not matched to a gene: 20. The length of the CDR3 is 17 residues. Germline CDR1 reads SGHAT; CDR2 reads FQNNGV. The CDR3 loop reads CASSETLSLAGADSQFF. CDR3 DNA sequence: TGTGCCAGCAGCGAGACGCTCTCGCTAGCGGGGGCCGATAGCCAGTTCTTC.

This clone has only one observation. The V and J genes are TRBV2 and TRBJ1-2; the D is unclear. Germline CDR1 and CDR2: SNHLY and FYNNEI. V dropped 4 bases and J dropped 4 bases, with 13 bases sitting between them. The CDR3 runs to 14 residues. Here the CDR3 DNA reads TGTGCCAGCAGTGCCGAGGGAGGTCCCTATGGCTACACCTTC. Its translation is CASSAEGGPYGYTF.

This clone has more than one count but fewer than ten. The rearrangement links TRBV4-3 to TRBJ2-2; 7 nucleotides match TRBD1. There are 17 residues in the CDR3. Unmatched junction bases numbered 9, after V lost 1 base and J lost 4 bases. Germline values: CDR1 LGHNA, CDR2 YSLEER. The CDR3: CASSQVQRQGGTGELFF. The CDR3 nucleotides are TGCGCCAGCAGCCAAGTCCAGAGACAGGGTGGCACCGGGGAGCTGTTTTTT.

This rearrangement joins TRBV30 to TRBJ2-7; 8 bases map to TRBD2. This CDR3 is built from 14 residues. Looked up from germline, CDR1 is GTSNPN and CDR2 is SVGIG (reference sequence). V lost 1 base, J lost 2 bases, and 4 bases stayed unmatched. As DNA, the CDR3 is TGTGCCTGGAGTGCCAGACTAGCGCCCTACGAGCAGTACTTC. Protein sequence: CAWSARLAPYEQYF.

J is TRBJ2-2 and V is TRBV4-3, with 11 bases fitting TRBD2. This CDR3 region has 17 residues. The trim removed 1 base at V and 4 bases at J, leaving 5 bases unmatched. Germline V gene sequence: CDR1 LGHNA, CDR2 YSLEER. In nucleotides, the CDR3 is TGCGCCAGCAGCCAAGTGTCAACTAGCGGGAGCACCGGGGAGCTGTTTTTT. Translating gives CASSQVSTSGSTGELFF.

This clone was seen a few times. The chain is built from TRBV7-2 and TRBJ1-4, with a weak D call TRBD1 (6 bases). This CDR3 contains 14 residues. The germline CDR1 and CDR2 sequences are SGHTA and FQGNSA. The germline V and J ends were trimmed by 3 bases and 7 bases, with 12 bases remaining between them. The CDR3 DNA reads as TGTGCCAGCAGCTTCGGACAGAGTGGTGAAAAACTGTTTTTT. This codes for CASSFGQSGEKLFF.

The V call is TRBV21-1, the J call TRBJ1-5. TRBV21-1 is deemed a pseudogene. This CDR3 comprises 15 residues. The CDR3 nucleotides are TGTGCCAGCAGCAAATCGCCTCCCTCGGATCAGCCCCAGCATTTT. It specifies CASSKSPPSDQPQHF.

The sample holds one count of this clone. The chain combines TRBV19 with TRBJ1-1; D remains ambiguous. This CDR3 comprises 11 residues. V lost 6 bases to trimming and J lost 8 bases, with 10 bases between them. The germline CDR1 and CDR2 sequences are LNHDA and SQIVND (reference sequence). CDR3 sequence: CASRYREEAFF. DNA for the CDR3: TGTGCCAGTAGATACCGGGAAGAAGCTTTCTTT.

This clone appeared a few times. The rearrangement joins TRBV30 to TRBJ2-7; D gene unclear. Germline lookup yields CDR1 GTSNPN and CDR2 SVGIG (reference sequence). Trimming pared 1 base from V and 3 bases from J, leaving 4 bases between. The CDR3 contains 11 residues. CDR3 DNA sequence: TGTGCCTGGAGTGCGTTCTACGAGCAGTACTTC. Its translation is CAWSAFYEQYF.